This is a list of T cell receptor beta chains from one sample in a study of OX40 agonist ivuxolimab in advanced cancers. Using immunoSEQ multiplex PCR, the repertoire was profiled, and TCRdb retains in-frame clones only, with some absent. The sample holds 30,000 to 40,000 clones, under 80% seen once. The sequenced sample was CD4+ or CD8+ T cells sorted from blood, obtained in a trial of the OX40 agonist ivuxolimab. The receptors come from an adult with an advanced solid tumor such as melanoma, head and neck, liver or kidney cancer. CDR3s include the opening cysteine and the closing phenylalanine or tryptophan. A D gene is named only where the DNA matches it firmly. Clone size is shown for a subset of rows, as once, few, many or a class of expanded clone.

D gene,clone size,CDR3 length,V gene,J gene,CDR3 protein,CDR3 DNA
TRBD1,-,16,TRBV4-1,TRBJ1-6,CASSQGGGEVRSPLHF,TGCGCCAGCAGCCAAGGAGGGGGCGAAGTTAGGTCACCCCTCCACTTT
-,-,10,TRBV29-1,TRBJ2-7,CSVGGYEQYF,TGCAGCGTTGGGGGGTACGAGCAGTACTTC
-,-,12,TRBV6-5,TRBJ1-6,CASGAGVVSLHF,TGTGCCAGCGGGGCTGGGGTTGTGTCCCTCCACTTT
-,medium-sized,13,TRBV30,TRBJ1-1,CAWSGPANTEAFF,TGTGCCTGGAGTGGCCCGGCGAACACTGAAGCTTTCTTT
-,once,13,TRBV7-3,TRBJ2-5,CAREEGQGATQYF,TGTGCCAGGGAGGAGGGGCAGGGAGCGACCCAGTACTTC
TRBD1,few,15,TRBV29-1,TRBJ2-7,CSVVLGDSISYEQYF,TGCAGCGTTGTACTTGGGGACAGTATCTCCTACGAGCAGTACTTC
TRBD1,once,16,TRBV25-1,TRBJ1-5,CASSGGPGQLNQPQHF,TGTGCCAGCAGCGGGGGTCCGGGACAGTTAAATCAGCCCCAGCATTTT
-,-,14,TRBV9,TRBJ2-1,CASSDTGNPLEQFF,TGTGCCAGCAGCGATACAGGGAACCCCCTTGAGCAGTTCTTC
-,few,15,TRBV2,TRBJ1-6,CASKQQSSYNSPLHF,TGTGCCAGTAAACAGCAAAGCTCCTATAATTCACCCCTCCACTTT
-,-,12,TRBV7-9,TRBJ2-7,CASSFSPYEQYF,TGTGCCAGCAGCTTTAGCCCCTACGAGCAGTACTTC
-,-,15,TRBV7-3,TRBJ2-1,CASSLTVAGYDEQFF,TGTGCCAGCAGCTTAACGGTGGCAGGGTACGATGAGCAGTTCTTC
-,-,16,TRBV7-8,TRBJ2-2,CASSLAYREKGGELFF,TGTGCCAGCAGCTTAGCCTACAGGGAAAAAGGAGGGGAGCTGTTTTTT
-,once,19,TRBV11-3,TRBJ1-4,CASTPRRHLNLDGFEKLFF,TGTGCCAGCACCCCCCGAAGGCATCTAAATCTGGATGGGTTTGAAAAACTGTTTTTT
TRBD2,few,16,TRBV4-1,TRBJ2-5,CASSEVGGGTGETQYF,TGCGCCAGCAGCGAAGTCGGGGGGGGAACTGGGGAGACCCAGTACTTC
TRBD1,-,15,TRBV5-6,TRBJ2-5,CASSRDDRDQETQYF,TGTGCCAGCAGCCGCGACGACAGGGACCAAGAGACCCAGTACTTC
-,-,13,TRBV2,TRBJ1-1,CASSDSVNTEAFF,TGTGCCAGCAGTGACTCCGTGAACACTGAAGCTTTCTTT
TRBD2,-,16,TRBV6-4,TRBJ2-1,CASSEAGTSGYNEQFF,TGTGCCAGCAGTGAAGCAGGGACTAGCGGATACAATGAGCAGTTCTTC
-,-,13,TRBV19,TRBJ1-1,CASSLDINTEAFF,TGTGCCAGTAGTCTTGACATAAACACTGAAGCTTTCTTT
TRBD1,-,14,TRBV9,TRBJ1-4,CASSDRTGTEKLFF,TGTGCCAGCAGCGACAGGACAGGGACGGAAAAACTGTTTTTT
-,once,15,TRBV18,TRBJ1-6,CASSPPPDSNSPLHF,TGTGCCAGCTCACCACCCCCGGACTCTAATTCACCCCTCCACTTT
TRBD1,-,13,TRBV30,TRBJ1-1,CAWAGGFATEAFF,TGTGCCTGGGCAGGGGGCTTCGCCACTGAAGCTTTCTTT
-,-,15,TRBV5-4,TRBJ1-1,CASSLGSSMNTEAFF,TGTGCCAGCAGCTTGGGTAGTTCAATGAACACTGAAGCTTTCTTT
TRBD1,once,16,TRBV6-1,TRBJ1-2,CASSGHSGQFNYGYTF,TGTGCCAGCAGTGGCCACTCGGGACAGTTTAACTATGGCTACACCTTC